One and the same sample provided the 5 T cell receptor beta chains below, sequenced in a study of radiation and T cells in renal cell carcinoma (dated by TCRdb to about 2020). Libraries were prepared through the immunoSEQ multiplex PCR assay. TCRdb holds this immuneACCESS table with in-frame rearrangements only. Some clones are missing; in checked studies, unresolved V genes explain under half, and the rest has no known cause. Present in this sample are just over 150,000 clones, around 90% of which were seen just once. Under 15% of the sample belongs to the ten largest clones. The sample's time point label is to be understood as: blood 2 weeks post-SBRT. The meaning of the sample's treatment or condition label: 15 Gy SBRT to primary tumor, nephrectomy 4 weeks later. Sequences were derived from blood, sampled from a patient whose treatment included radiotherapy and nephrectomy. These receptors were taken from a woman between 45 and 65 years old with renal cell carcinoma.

The CDR3 protein is CASSPSGGGSPLHF. CDR3 bases: TGTGCCAGCTCACCCTCAGGGGGCGGTTCCCCCCTCCACTTT. V gene TRBV18 combines with J gene TRBJ1-6; TRBD1 aligns across 8 bases. V lost 3 bases and J lost 13; bases outside the gene matches: 8. This CDR3 has 14 amino acids. The germline CDR1 and CDR2 sequences are KGHSH and LQKENI.

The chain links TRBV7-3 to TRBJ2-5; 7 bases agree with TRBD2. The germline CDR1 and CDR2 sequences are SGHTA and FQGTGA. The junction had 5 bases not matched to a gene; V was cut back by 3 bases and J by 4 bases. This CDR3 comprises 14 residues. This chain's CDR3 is CASSLGGARETQYF. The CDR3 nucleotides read TGTGCCAGCAGCTTGGGAGGGGCGCGAGAGACCCAGTACTTC.

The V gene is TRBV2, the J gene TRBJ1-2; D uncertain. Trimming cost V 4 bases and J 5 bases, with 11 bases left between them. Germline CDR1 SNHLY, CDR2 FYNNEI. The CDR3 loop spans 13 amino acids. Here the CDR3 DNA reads TGTGCCAGCAGTGGGCTTCAGATTTATGGCTACACCTTC. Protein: CASSGLQIYGYTF.

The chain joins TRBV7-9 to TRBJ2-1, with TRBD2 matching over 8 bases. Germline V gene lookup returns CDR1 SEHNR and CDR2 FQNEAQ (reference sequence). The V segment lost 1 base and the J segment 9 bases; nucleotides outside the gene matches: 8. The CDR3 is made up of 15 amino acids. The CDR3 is CASSLGRGAFVEQFF. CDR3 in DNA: TGTGCCAGCAGCTTAGGGCGGGGGGCCTTCGTTGAGCAGTTCTTC.

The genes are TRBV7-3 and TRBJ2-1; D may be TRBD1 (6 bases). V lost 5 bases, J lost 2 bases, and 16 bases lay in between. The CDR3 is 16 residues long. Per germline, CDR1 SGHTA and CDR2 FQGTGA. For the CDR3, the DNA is TGTGCCAGCAGCCCCTCCACAGGGTCCGCCTACAATGAGCAGTTCTTC. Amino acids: CASSPSTGSAYNEQFF.